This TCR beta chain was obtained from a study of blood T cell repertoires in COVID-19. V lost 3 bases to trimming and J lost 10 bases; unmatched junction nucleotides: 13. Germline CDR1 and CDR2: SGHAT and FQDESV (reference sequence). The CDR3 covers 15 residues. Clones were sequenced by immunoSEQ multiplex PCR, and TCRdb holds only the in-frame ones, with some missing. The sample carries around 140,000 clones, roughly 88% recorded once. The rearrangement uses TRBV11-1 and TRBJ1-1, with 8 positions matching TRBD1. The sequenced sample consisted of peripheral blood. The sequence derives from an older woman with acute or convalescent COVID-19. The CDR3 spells CASSLGPGGDLVAFF. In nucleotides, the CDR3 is TGTGCCAGCAGCTTGGGGCCAGGGGGCGATTTGGTAGCTTTCTTT.